This TCR beta chain comes out of a study of blood T cell repertoires in COVID-19. At the level of the study: Acute and convalescent COVID-19 specimens originated in the United States, Italy and Spain. PBMCs, B-cell-depleted T cells, or T cells provided the cDNA or gDNA that made up the material.

Under the authors' procedure: Reference gene primer amplification gave nucleated cell count estimates. Method: immunoSEQ multiplex PCR; TCRdb's copy keeps in-frame clones and lacks some. That table is the source of V, J and clone size, and D and trimming were worked out from the DNA. The sample lists under 250,000 clones; 70% to 90% were seen once. The CDR3 is 14 residues long. Germline CDR1 and CDR2: SGHRS and YFSETQ. Losses at the gene ends were 7 bases for V and 3 bases for J; bases not matched to a gene: 6. Sample: peripheral blood. The chain has TRBV5-1 and TRBJ2-2; TRBD2 aligns across 7 bases. The receptor was isolated from a woman in her 70s with active or convalescent COVID-19. The CDR3: CASGEGPHTGELFF. DNA for the CDR3: TGCGCCAGCGGGGAGGGCCCTCACACCGGGGAGCTGTTTTTT. The whole variable domain, filled in from reference TRBV5-1 and TRBJ2-2, reads KAGVTQTPRYLIKTRGQQVTLSCSPISGHRSVSWYQQTPGQGLQFLFEYFSETQRNKGNFPGRFSGRQFSNSRSEMNVSTLELGDSALYLCASGEGPHTGELFFGEGSRLTVL.